The T cell receptor (beta chain) under discussion was sequenced for a study of blood T cell repertoires in COVID-19 (dated by TCRdb to the early 2020s). With respect to the entire study: Recovered participants in ImmuneRACE Cohort 3 were defined as having two consecutive negative NP/OP PCR tests, clearance from a healthcare professional, or resolution of symptoms. Samples from collaborators originated in the United States, Italy and Spain and spanned both the acute and convalescent phases of COVID-19. The material from the prospective study consisted of cDNA or gDNA derived from T cells, B-cell-depleted T cells, or PBMCs. The dataset comprised deeply sampled blood TCRbeta repertoires from subjects exposed to, actively infected with, or recovered from COVID-19. The repertoires were made available in a free public database intended to serve as a resource for research on the immune response to SARS-CoV-2. Samples were obtained from the ongoing ImmuneRACE study (first 160 participants) and from 950 to 1,500 subjects provided by 6 global collaborators. A de-identified subject ID, COVID-19 status, age in years and sex were almost always included in the sample metadata. Where available, HLA class I and class II types were taken from metadata supplied by the sample provider and were not determined by assay-based typing. What the study reported, not specific to this receptor: The amount of clinical and demographic metadata varied by source and participant and was provided uncurated.

Participants in the prospective study were aged roughly 18 to 90 years, lived in 20 to 30 United States geographic areas, and enrolled through a virtual design. In the prospective study, cohorts were assigned on the basis of participant-reported clinical history obtained from a screening survey and a study questionnaire. In the prospective study, whole blood, serum and a nasopharyngeal or oropharyngeal swab were collected from each participant by mobile phlebotomists. Participants in the prospective study had the option to provide additional blood draws and questionnaires over an approximately 2-month period. Before DNA extraction, prospective study blood samples were shipped either frozen or at room temperature. Trimming removed 8 bases from V and 0 bases from J, leaving 21 bases between the germline ends. The CDR3 has 17 amino acids, counting the end cysteine and phenylalanine. The read is trimmed to its CDR3 DNA, 51 bases read in frame from base 1. In the germline V gene, CDR1 corresponds to MDHEN and CDR2 to SYDVKM.

Regarding this clone: Its recognized antigen is unknown. Base qualities were left out, and no much larger clone turns up one base away.

The immunoSEQ Assay, a bias-controlled multiplex PCR, was used to amplify TCRbeta CDR3 regions from genomic DNA. The source study handled its data this way. The number of nucleated cells in each sample was estimated from the amplification of reference gene primers within the assay. To quantify the absolute abundance of each unique TCRbeta CDR3 rearrangement, sequence reads were collapsed and filtered. For each sample, productive Simpson clonality was calculated as the square root of Simpson's diversity index across productive rearrangements. The table was pulled from immuneACCESS by TCRdb, which kept in-frame rearrangements only. Such tables lose some clones; where checked, under half of the loss comes from unresolved V genes, and the rest has no known cause. V and J calls plus clone size are reproduced from that table; the DNA served to infer D and trimming. The sample contains over 130,000 clones, under 90% of them found a single time. Of the sample, 3.5% to 5% falls within the top ten clones.

The chain links TRBV28 with TRBJ2-3, with a tentative D gene TRBD2 over 7 matching bases. The sample comprised PBMCs or T cells enriched from blood (not recorded which). This receptor was taken from a man aged 50 to 60 in a cohort exposed to, infected with or recovered from COVID-19 (not recorded which). The base sequence is TGTGCCAGCTGGCCTTGGGGAGGGGGGGAGAGCACAGATACGCAGTATTTT. Translated, it gives CASWPWGGGESTDTQYF. With all but the CDR3 taken from the reference TRBV28 and TRBJ2-3 genes, the full variable domain is: DVKVTQSSRYLVKRTGEKVFLECVQDMDHENMFWYRQDPGLGLRLIYFSYDVKMKEKGDIPEGYSVSREKKERFSLILESASTNQTSMYLCASWPWGGGESTDTQYFGPGTRLTVL.